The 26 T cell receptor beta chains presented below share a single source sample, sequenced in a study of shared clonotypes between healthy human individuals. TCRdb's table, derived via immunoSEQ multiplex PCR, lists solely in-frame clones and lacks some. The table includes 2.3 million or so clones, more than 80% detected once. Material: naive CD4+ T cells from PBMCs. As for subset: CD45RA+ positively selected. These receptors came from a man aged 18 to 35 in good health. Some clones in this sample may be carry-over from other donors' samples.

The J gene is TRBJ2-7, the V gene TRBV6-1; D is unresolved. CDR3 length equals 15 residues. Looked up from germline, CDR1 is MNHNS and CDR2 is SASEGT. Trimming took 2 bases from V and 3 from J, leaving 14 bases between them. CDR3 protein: CASSENYWADYEQYF. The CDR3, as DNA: TGTGCCAGCAGTGAAAATTATTGGGCAGACTACGAGCAGTACTTC.

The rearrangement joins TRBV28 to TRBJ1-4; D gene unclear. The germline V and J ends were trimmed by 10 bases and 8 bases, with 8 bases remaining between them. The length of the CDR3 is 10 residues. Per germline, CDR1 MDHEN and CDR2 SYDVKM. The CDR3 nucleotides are TGTGCCACCATGGGGGAAAAACTGTTTTTT. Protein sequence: CATMGEKLFF. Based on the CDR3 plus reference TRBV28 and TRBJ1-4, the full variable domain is DVKVTQSSRYLVKRTGEKVFLECVQDMDHENMFWYRQDPGLGLRLIYFSYDVKMKEKGDIPEGYSVSREKKERFSLILESASTNQTSMYLCATMGEKLFFGSGTQLSVL.

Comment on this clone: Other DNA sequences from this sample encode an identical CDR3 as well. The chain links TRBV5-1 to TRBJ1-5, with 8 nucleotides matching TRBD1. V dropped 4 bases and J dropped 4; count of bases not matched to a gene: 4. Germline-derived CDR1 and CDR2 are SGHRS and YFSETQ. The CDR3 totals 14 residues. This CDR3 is CASSPTGVNQPQHF. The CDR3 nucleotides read TGCGCCAGCAGCCCGACAGGGGTGAATCAGCCCCAGCATTTT.

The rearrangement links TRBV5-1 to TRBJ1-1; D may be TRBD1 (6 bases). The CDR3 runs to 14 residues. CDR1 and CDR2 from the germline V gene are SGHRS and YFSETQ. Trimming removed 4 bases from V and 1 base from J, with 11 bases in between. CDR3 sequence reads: CASSRQVQNTEAFF. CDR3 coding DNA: TGCGCCAGCAGCCGACAGGTACAGAACACTGAAGCTTTCTTT.

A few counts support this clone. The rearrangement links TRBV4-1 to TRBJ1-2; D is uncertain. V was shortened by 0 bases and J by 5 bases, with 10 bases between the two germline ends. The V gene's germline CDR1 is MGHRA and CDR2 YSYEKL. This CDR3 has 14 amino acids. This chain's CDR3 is CASSQDRQHYGYTF. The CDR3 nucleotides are TGCGCCAGCAGCCAAGATAGGCAGCATTATGGCTACACCTTC.

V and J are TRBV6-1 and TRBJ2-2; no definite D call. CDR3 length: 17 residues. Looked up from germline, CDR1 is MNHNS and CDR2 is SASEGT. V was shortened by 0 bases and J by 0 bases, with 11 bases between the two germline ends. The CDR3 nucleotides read TGTGCCAGCAGTGAAGCGTGGGCAGCCACGAACACCGGGGAGCTGTTTTTT. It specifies CASSEAWAATNTGELFF.

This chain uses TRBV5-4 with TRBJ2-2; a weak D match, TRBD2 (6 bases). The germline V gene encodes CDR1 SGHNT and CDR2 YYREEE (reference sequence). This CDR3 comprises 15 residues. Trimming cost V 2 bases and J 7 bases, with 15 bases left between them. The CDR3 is CASSLFSGDGGELFF. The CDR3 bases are TGTGCCAGCAGCTTATTCTCGGGGGACGGCGGGGAGCTGTTTTTT.

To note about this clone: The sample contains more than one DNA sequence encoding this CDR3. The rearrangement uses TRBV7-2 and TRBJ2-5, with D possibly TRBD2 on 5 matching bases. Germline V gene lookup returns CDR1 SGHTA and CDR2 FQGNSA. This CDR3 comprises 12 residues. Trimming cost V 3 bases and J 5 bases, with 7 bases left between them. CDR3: CASSFPGETQYF. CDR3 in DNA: TGTGCCAGCAGCTTCCCGGGGGAGACCCAGTACTTC.

The CDR3, as DNA: TGTGCCAGCACCCGGGCCGGGGAGCGGAGCACAGATACGCAGTATTTT. Translation: CASTRAGERSTDTQYF. The rearrangement uses TRBV5-4 and TRBJ2-3, with a weak D call TRBD2 (5 bases). Germline CDR1 and CDR2: SGHNT and YYREEE (reference sequence). The CDR3 spans 16 residues. V was trimmed by 6 bases and J by 0 bases, leaving 17 bases between them.

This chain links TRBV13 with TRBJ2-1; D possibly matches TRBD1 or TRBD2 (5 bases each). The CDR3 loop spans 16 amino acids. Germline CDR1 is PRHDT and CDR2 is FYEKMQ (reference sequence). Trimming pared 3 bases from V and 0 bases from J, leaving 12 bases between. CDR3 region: CASSLGGTTSYNEQFF. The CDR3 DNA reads TGTGCCAGCAGCTTGGGTGGGACCACCTCCTACAATGAGCAGTTCTTC.

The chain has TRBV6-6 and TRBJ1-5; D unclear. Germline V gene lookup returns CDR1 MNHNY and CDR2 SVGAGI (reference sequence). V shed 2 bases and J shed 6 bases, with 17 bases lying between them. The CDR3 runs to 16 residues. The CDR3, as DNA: TGTGCCAGCAGTTACGAGGGTGGCTTCCCCGGTCAGCCCCAGCATTTT. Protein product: CASSYEGGFPGQPQHF.

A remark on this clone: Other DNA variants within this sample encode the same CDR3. The CDR3 nucleotides read TGTGCCAGCTCACCGGCGGGGGTGGGAGAGCAGTACTTC. Protein sequence: CASSPAGVGEQYF. The chain has TRBV18 and TRBJ2-7; 7 bases line up with TRBD2. The V gene's germline CDR1 is KGHSH and CDR2 LQKENI. Trimming took 3 bases from V and 7 from J; bases not matched to a gene: 6. The CDR3 runs to 13 residues.

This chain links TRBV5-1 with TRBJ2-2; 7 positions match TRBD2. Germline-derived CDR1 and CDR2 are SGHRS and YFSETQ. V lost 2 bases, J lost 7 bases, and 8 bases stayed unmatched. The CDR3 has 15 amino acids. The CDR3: CASSFLAAEGGELFF. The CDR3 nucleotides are TGCGCCAGCAGCTTCCTAGCGGCGGAGGGCGGGGAGCTGTTTTTT.

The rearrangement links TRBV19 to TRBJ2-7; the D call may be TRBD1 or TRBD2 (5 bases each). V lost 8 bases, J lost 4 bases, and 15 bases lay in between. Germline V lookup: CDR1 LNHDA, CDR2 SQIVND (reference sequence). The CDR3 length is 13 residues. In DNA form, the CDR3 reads TGTGCCAGTTCAAATCGGGGCAGTTACGAGCAGTACTTC. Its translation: CASSNRGSYEQYF.

This CDR3 is CASSYGQGDQPQHF. The CDR3 DNA reads as TGTGCCAGCAGTTACGGACAGGGGGATCAGCCCCAGCATTTT. V gene TRBV27 combines with J gene TRBJ1-5, with 10 bases matching TRBD1. Trimming at V came to 4 bases and at J to 5 bases, leaving 2 bases not matched to a gene. CDR3 size: 14 residues. Germline-derived CDR1 and CDR2 are MNHEY and SMNVEV (reference sequence).

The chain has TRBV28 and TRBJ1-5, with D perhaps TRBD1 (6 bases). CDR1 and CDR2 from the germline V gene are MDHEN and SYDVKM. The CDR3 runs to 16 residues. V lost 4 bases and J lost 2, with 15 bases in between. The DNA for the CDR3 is TGTGCCAGCAGTTCCGGGACAAAACGGGGCAATCAGCCCCAGCATTTT. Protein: CASSSGTKRGNQPQHF.

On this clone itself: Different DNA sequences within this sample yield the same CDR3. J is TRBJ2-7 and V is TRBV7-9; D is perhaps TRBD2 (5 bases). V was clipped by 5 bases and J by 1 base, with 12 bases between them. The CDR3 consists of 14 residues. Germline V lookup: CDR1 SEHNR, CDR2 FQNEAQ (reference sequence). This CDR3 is CASSPGGGSYEQYF. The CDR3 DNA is TGTGCCAGCAGCCCCGGTGGAGGTTCCTACGAGCAGTACTTC.

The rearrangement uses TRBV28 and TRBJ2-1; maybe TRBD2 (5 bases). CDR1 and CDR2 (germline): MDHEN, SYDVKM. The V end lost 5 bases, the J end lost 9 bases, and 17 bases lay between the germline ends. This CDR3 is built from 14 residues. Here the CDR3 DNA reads TGTGCCAGCAGTACTTACCCCCCCGGAGGTGAGCAGTTCTTC. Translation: CASSTYPPGGEQFF.

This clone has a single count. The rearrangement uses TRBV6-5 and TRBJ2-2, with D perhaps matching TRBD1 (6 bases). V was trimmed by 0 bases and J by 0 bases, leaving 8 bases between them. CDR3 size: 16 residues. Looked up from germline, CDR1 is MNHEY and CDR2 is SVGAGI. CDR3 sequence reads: CASSYSTGPNTGELFF. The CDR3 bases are TGTGCCAGCAGTTACTCGACAGGACCGAACACCGGGGAGCTGTTTTTT.

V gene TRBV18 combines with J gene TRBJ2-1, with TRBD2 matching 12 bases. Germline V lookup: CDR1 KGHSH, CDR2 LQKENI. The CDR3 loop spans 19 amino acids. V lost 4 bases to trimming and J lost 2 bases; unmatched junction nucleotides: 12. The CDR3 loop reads CASSHPGASGREAYNEQFF. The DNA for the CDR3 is TGTGCCAGCTCACATCCAGGAGCTAGCGGGAGGGAGGCCTACAATGAGCAGTTCTTC. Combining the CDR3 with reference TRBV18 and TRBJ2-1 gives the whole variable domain NAGVMQNPRHLVRRRGQEARLRCSPMKGHSHVYWYRQLPEEGLKFMVYLQKENIIDESGMPKERFSAEFPKEGPSILRIQQVVRGDSAAYFCASSHPGASGREAYNEQFFGPGTRLTVL.

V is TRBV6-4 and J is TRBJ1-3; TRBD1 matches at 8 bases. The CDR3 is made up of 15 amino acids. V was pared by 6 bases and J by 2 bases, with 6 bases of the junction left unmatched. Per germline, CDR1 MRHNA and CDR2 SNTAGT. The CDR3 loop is CASRRTGGTGNTIYF. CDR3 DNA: TGTGCCAGCAGGAGAACAGGGGGAACTGGAAACACCATATATTTT.

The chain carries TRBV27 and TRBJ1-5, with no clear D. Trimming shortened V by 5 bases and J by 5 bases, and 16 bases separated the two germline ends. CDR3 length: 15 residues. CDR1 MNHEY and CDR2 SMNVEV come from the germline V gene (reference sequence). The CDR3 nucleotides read TGTGCCAGCAGTCCCTCCTTGGGGAAGGATCAGCCCCAGCATTTT. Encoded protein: CASSPSLGKDQPQHF.

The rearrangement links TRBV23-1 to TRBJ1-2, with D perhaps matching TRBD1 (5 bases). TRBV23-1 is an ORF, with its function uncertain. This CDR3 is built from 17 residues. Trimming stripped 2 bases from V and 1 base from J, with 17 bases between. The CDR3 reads CASSQPPRDRINYGYTF. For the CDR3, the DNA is TGCGCCAGCAGTCAACCGCCCCGGGACCGAATTAACTATGGCTACACCTTC.

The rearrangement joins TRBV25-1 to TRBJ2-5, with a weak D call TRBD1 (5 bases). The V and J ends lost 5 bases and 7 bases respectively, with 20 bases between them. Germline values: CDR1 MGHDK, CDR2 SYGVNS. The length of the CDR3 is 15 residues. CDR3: CASSPRANKQGTQYF. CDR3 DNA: TGTGCCAGCAGTCCTCGGGCCAATAAGCAGGGGACCCAGTACTTC.

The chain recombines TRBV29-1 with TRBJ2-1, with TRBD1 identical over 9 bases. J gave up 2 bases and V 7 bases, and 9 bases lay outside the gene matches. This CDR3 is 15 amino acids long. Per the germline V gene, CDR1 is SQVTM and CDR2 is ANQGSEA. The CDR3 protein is CSASTGGPTYNEQFF. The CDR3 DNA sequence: TGCAGCGCATCAACAGGGGGCCCAACCTACAATGAGCAGTTCTTC.

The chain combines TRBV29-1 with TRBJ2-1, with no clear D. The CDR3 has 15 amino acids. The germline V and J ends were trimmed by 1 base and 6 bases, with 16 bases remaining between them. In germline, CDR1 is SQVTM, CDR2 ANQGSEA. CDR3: CSVEGPLGSPNEQFF. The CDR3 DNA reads TGCAGCGTTGAAGGCCCTTTGGGCAGTCCCAATGAGCAGTTCTTC.